Below, 6 T cell receptor beta chains from the same sample are listed, as sequenced in a study of blood T cell repertoires in COVID-19. The method was immunoSEQ multiplex PCR; TCRdb's version includes in-frame clones alone and lacks a portion of them. The table lists roughly 200,000 clones, approximately 80% of them singletons, with roughly 20% in the top ten. Material for sequencing was peripheral blood. These receptors were collected from a woman over 75 with active or convalescent COVID-19.

This clone was detected once. This chain connects TRBV5-1 to TRBJ2-3; D is perhaps TRBD1 (5 bases). CDR1 SGHRS and CDR2 YFSETQ come from the germline V gene. The CDR3 extends over 16 amino acids. The germline V and J ends were trimmed by 0 bases and 0 bases, with 11 bases remaining between them. CDR3 in amino acids: CASSLVWGGSTDTQYF. CDR3 nucleotides: TGCGCCAGCAGCTTGGTTTGGGGCGGAAGCACAGATACGCAGTATTTT.

The chain uses TRBV7-2 and TRBJ1-3; D is uncertain. V shed 3 bases and J shed 4 bases, with 13 bases lying between them. The CDR3 is 15 residues long. Germline loops: CDR1 SGHTA, CDR2 FQGNSA. The CDR3 sequence: CASSFPALGGNTIYF. The CDR3 coding sequence is TGTGCCAGCAGCTTTCCGGCCCTAGGCGGAAACACCATATATTTT. The whole variable domain, filled in from reference TRBV7-2 and TRBJ1-3, reads GAGVSQSPSNKVTEKGKDVELRCDPISGHTALYWYRQSLGQGLEFLIYFQGNSAPDKSGLPSDRFSAERTGGSVSTLTIQRTQQEDSAVYLCASSFPALGGNTIYFGEGSWLTVV.

The chain is built from TRBV5-1 and TRBJ2-7; D might be TRBD1 (6 bases). Germline V gene sequence: CDR1 SGHRS, CDR2 YFSETQ. This CDR3 spans 14 amino acids. Trimming removed 4 bases from V and 3 bases from J, with 14 bases in between. CDR3 nucleotide sequence: TGCGCCAGCAGCGACGACAGGTTTTTCTACGAGCAGTACTTC. It specifies CASSDDRFFYEQYF.

The chain has TRBV5-6 and TRBJ1-1; D is uncertain. This CDR3 has 11 residues. V lost 4 bases and J 6 bases, leaving 7 bases between the germline ends. In germline, CDR1 is SGHDT, CDR2 YYEEEE. This CDR3 is CASSTESEAFF. CDR3 nucleotides: TGTGCCAGCAGCACCGAGTCTGAAGCTTTCTTT.

The gene calls are TRBV28 and TRBJ1-3; TRBD1 agrees at 8 bases. In germline, CDR1 is MDHEN, CDR2 SYDVKM. V dropped 5 bases and J dropped 4; count of bases not matched to a gene: 7. This CDR3 has 15 amino acids. The CDR3: CASSQGQDQGNTIYF. The CDR3 bases are TGTGCCAGCAGTCAGGGACAGGATCAAGGAAACACCATATATTTT.

This chain uses TRBV27 with TRBJ2-5; no clear D. Trimming took off 6 bases at V and 5 bases at J, with 16 bases between the two ends. Germline V gives CDR1 MNHEY, CDR2 SMNVEV (reference sequence). The CDR3 runs to 14 residues. CDR3 residues: CASSPDFGKETQYF. The CDR3 coding sequence is TGTGCCAGCAGCCCCGACTTTGGCAAGGAGACCCAGTACTTC.